Following are 20 T cell receptor beta chains from one sample sequenced in a study of T-cell memory formation after mild COVID-19. TCRdb ran MiXCR on the 5' RACE reads and lists one entry per CDR3 protein. The sample has about 280,000 distinct CDR3 sequences; around 8% are singletons. The specimen sequenced was PBMCs or a T cell subset sorted from them (not recorded which). The receptors stem from a man in his late teens or twenties who had mild COVID-19 (a few samples of this study predate the infection). Cell type and time point are not known.

The chain joins TRBV6-2 or TRBV6-3 to TRBJ1-1, with 11 bases matching TRBD1. The CDR3 sequence is 12 residues long. Germline values: CDR1 MNHEY, CDR2 SVGEGT. With V trimmed by 8 bases and J by 7 bases, 3 bases remained unmatched. The CDR3 bases are TGTGCCAGCTCGGGACAGGGGGATGAAGCTTTCTTT. Protein: CASSGQGDEAFF.

The chain couples TRBV12-3 or TRBV12-4 to TRBJ1-1, with TRBD1 matching over 9 bases. CDR3 length: 13 residues. The J segment lost 3 bases and the V segment lost 4 bases, leaving 0 bases of the junction unmatched. CDR3 protein: CASSYRGHTEAFF. CDR3 nucleotides: TGTGCCAGCAGTTACAGGGGGCACACTGAAGCTTTCTTT.

The chain couples TRBV4-1 to TRBJ2-1, with a weak D call TRBD1 (6 bases). The CDR3 is 15 residues long. V lost 4 bases to trimming and J lost 4 bases, with 14 bases between them. Germline V gene data show CDR1 as MGHRA and CDR2 as YSYEKL. CDR3: CASSPPGQGYNEQFF. The CDR3, as DNA: TGCGCCAGCAGCCCCCCTGGGCAGGGGTACAATGAGCAGTTCTTC.

This rearrangement joins TRBV4-2 to TRBJ2-3; TRBD1 matches 7 bases. Germline V gene sequence: CDR1 LGHNA, CDR2 YNFKEQ. This CDR3 has 13 residues. J was trimmed by 6 bases and V by 3 bases; bases with no gene match: 3. The CDR3 nucleotides read TGTGCCAGCAGCCAGGGGACAGCTGATACGCAGTATTTT. Translated, it gives CASSQGTADTQYF.

This clonotype was detected a few times. The chain has TRBV14 and TRBJ2-1; tentatively, D is TRBD1 (7 bases). The germline V gene encodes CDR1 SGHDN and CDR2 FVKESK. Trimming removed 3 bases at V and 2 bases at J, with 14 bases between. The CDR3 has 16 amino acids. The CDR3 loop is CASSQTAGGTYNEQFF. CDR3 DNA: TGTGCCAGCAGCCAGACCGCAGGGGGGACCTACAATGAGCAGTTCTTC.

This clonotype has more than one count but fewer than ten. This chain links TRBV24-1 with TRBJ1-5; 12 positions match TRBD1. The CDR3 has 16 residues. Germline-derived CDR1 and CDR2 are KGHDR and SFDVKD. With 4 bases clipped from V and 5 bases from J, the junction kept 5 bases outside the gene matches. CDR3 sequence reads: CATSEWDRGLHQPQHF. CDR3 sequence (DNA): TGTGCCACCAGTGAATGGGACAGGGGGCTCCATCAGCCCCAGCATTTT.

In this sample, this clonotype turned up a few times. The chain uses TRBV19 and TRBJ1-5, with D possibly being TRBD1 (6 bases). The CDR3 covers 15 residues. The V gene lost 6 bases and the J gene lost 0 bases, with 12 bases spanning the gap. CDR1 is LNHDA, CDR2 SQIVND, per germline (reference sequence). As DNA, the CDR3 is TGTGCCAGTAGGACACAGGGATATAGCAATCAGCCCCAGCATTTT. Encoded protein: CASRTQGYSNQPQHF.

The chain uses TRBV28 and TRBJ1-1; possible D gene TRBD1, 5 bases. Deletions cut 1 base from V and 7 bases from J, with 10 bases between. The CDR3 has 13 residues. Germline CDR1 reads MDHEN; CDR2 reads SYDVKM. This CDR3 reads CASSLLGGNEAFF. The CDR3, as DNA: TGTGCCAGCAGTTTATTGGGGGGTAATGAAGCTTTCTTT. Full variable domain (outside the CDR3, taken from reference TRBV28 and TRBJ1-1): DVKVTQSSRYLVKRTGEKVFLECVQDMDHENMFWYRQDPGLGLRLIYFSYDVKMKEKGDIPEGYSVSREKKERFSLILESASTNQTSMYLCASSLLGGNEAFFGQGTRLTVV.

This clonotype has only a few counts. The V call is TRBV15, the J call TRBJ1-1; D might be TRBD1 (6 bases). Per the germline V gene, CDR1 is LNHNV and CDR2 is YYDKDF (reference sequence). V gave up 5 bases and J gave up 5 bases, with 18 bases separating them. CDR3 size: 15 residues. DNA of the CDR3: TGTGCCACCAGCCGAACCGGGGGCGCGGGAACTGAAGCTTTCTTT. Protein: CATSRTGGAGTEAFF.

The table lists this clonotype with many counts. This chain connects TRBV11-2 to TRBJ2-1; TRBD2 is a possible D gene (8 bases). The CDR3 contains 13 residues. Germline CDR1 is SGHAT and CDR2 is FQNNGV. The germline V and J ends were trimmed by 5 bases and 12 bases, with 17 bases remaining between them. CDR3 in amino acids: CASSLPGGTAQFF. The CDR3 DNA reads TGTGCCAGCAGCCTCCCGGGAGGGACAGCGCAGTTCTTC.

This chain uses TRBV18 with TRBJ1-1, with 8 positions matching TRBD1. Germline V CDR1 and CDR2: KGHSH, LQKENI. The CDR3 runs to 18 residues. With V trimmed by 4 bases and J by 6 bases, 19 bases remained unmatched. The CDR3 DNA follows: TGTGCCAGCTCACGAGGGGGAACAGGGGGAATTAAGAGCGCTGAAGCTTTCTTT. Protein product: CASSRGGTGGIKSAEAFF.

This chain links TRBV4-3 with TRBJ2-2, with TRBD1 identical over 7 bases. Trimming at V came to 1 base and at J to 4 bases, leaving 6 bases not matched to a gene. The CDR3 length is 16 residues. Germline CDR1 is LGHNA and CDR2 is YSLEER. The DNA for the CDR3 is TGCGCCAGCAGCCAAGGAACAGGGGCGCTCACCGGGGAGCTGTTTTTT. Translation: CASSQGTGALTGELFF.

V and J are TRBV6-5 and TRBJ2-4; no reliable D call. The germline V gene encodes CDR1 MNHEY and CDR2 SVGAGI. With 4 bases removed from V and 5 bases from J, the gap between germline ends came to 12 bases. The CDR3 extends over 14 amino acids. The DNA for the CDR3 is TGTGCCAGCAGTTCATCACCAACCCAAAACATTCAGTACTTC. Residues: CASSSSPTQNIQYF.

This clonotype was counted many times. The J gene is TRBJ2-3, the V gene TRBV29-1, with no clear D. Deletions cut 7 bases from V and 4 bases from J, with 15 bases between. CDR1 is SQVTM and CDR2 is ANQGSEA in the germline V gene. The CDR3 extends over 13 amino acids. The CDR3 coding sequence is TGCAGCGACGCCCCCAACGGCGCAGATACGCAGTATTTT. As protein: CSDAPNGADTQYF.

This clonotype occurred a few times. CDR3 bases: TGTGCCAGCAGTTACTCCCGGGGCGCATTTGGCTACACCTTC. Amino acids: CASSYSRGAFGYTF. The J gene is TRBJ1-2, the V gene TRBV6-5; TRBD1 is a possible D gene (5 bases). The CDR3 has 14 amino acids. V lost 0 bases and J 7 bases, leaving 12 bases between the germline ends. Germline V gives CDR1 MNHEY, CDR2 SVGAGI.

This clonotype was counted between two and nine times. The chain carries TRBV5-1 and TRBJ2-1; D is uncertain. Germline lookup yields CDR1 SGHRS and CDR2 YFSETQ. V shed 3 bases and J shed 6 bases, with 7 bases lying between them. This CDR3 comprises 12 residues. The CDR3 region is CASSSPSNEQFF. CDR3 in DNA: TGCGCCAGCAGCTCGCCCTCCAATGAGCAGTTCTTC.

This clonotype was observed many times. V gene TRBV15 combines with J gene TRBJ2-1; perhaps TRBD1 as D (6 bases). V gave up 1 base and J gave up 10 bases, with 11 bases separating them. This CDR3 has 13 residues. Germline CDR1 and CDR2: LNHNV and YYDKDF (reference sequence). In DNA form, the CDR3 reads TGTGCCACCAGCAGAGGCAGGGGCGAGGAGCAGTTCTTC. This sequence encodes CATSRGRGEEQFF.

The chain couples TRBV28 to TRBJ1-2; 7 nucleotides match TRBD1. With V trimmed by 4 bases and J by 9 bases, 8 bases remained unmatched. Germline CDR1 and CDR2: MDHEN and SYDVKM. There are 13 residues in the CDR3. DNA for the CDR3: TGTGCCAGCAGTTACCCCGACAGGGATCGCTACACCTTC. This translates into CASSYPDRDRYTF.

The J gene is TRBJ2-7, the V gene TRBV20-1, with 8 nucleotides matching TRBD1. V dropped 4 bases and J dropped 3; count of bases not matched to a gene: 2. The germline V gene has CDR1 DFQATT and CDR2 SNEGSKA (reference sequence). The CDR3 has 12 amino acids. The CDR3 region is CSAKGQGYEQYF. CDR3 coding DNA: TGCAGTGCTAAAGGACAGGGCTACGAGCAGTACTTC.

In its sample, this clonotype was seen many times. The J gene is TRBJ2-7, the V gene TRBV20-1; no definite D call. Germline values: CDR1 DFQATT, CDR2 SNEGSKA (reference sequence). V was clipped by 7 bases and J by 4 bases, with 14 bases between them. The CDR3 loop spans 12 amino acids. The CDR3 reads CSVASQGYEQYF. As DNA, the CDR3 is TGCAGTGTAGCTAGTCAAGGATACGAGCAGTACTTC.